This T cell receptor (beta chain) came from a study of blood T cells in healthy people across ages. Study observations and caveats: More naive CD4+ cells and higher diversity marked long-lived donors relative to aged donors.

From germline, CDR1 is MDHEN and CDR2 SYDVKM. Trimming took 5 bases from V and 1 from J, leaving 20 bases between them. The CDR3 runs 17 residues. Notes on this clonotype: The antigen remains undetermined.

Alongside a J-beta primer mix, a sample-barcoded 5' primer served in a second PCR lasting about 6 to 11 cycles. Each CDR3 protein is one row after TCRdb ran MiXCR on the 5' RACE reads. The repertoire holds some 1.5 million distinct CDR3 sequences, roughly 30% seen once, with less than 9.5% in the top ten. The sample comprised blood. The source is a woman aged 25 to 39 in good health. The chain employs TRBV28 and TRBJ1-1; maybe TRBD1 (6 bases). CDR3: CASSPPNPKDRNTEAFF. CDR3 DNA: TGTGCCAGCAGTCCCCCAAACCCCAAGGACAGGAACACTGAAGCTTTCTTT.